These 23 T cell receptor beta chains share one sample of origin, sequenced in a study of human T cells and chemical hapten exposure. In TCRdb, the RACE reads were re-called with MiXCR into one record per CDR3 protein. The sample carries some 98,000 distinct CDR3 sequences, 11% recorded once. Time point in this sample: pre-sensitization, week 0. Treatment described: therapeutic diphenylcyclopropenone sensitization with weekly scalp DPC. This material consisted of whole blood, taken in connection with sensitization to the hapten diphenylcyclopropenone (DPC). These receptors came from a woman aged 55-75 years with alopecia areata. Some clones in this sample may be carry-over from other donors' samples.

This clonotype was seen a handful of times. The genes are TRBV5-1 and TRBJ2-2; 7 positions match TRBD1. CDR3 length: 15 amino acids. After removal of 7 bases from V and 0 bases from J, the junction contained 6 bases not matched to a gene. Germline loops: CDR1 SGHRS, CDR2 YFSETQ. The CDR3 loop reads CASGPGQTNTGELFF. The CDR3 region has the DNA TGCGCCAGCGGTCCGGGACAGACGAACACCGGGGAGCTGTTTTTT. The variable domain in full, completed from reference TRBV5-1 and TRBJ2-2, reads KAGVTQTPRYLIKTRGQQVTLSCSPISGHRSVSWYQQTPGQGLQFLFEYFSETQRNKGNFPGRFSGRQFSNSRSEMNVSTLELGDSALYLCASGPGQTNTGELFFGEGSRLTVL.

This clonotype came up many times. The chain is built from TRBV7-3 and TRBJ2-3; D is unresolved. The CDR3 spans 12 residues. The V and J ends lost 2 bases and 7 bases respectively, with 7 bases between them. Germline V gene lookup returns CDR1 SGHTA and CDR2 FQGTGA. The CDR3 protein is CASSLPLNTQYF. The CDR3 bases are TGTGCCAGCAGCTTACCCCTGAATACGCAGTATTTT.

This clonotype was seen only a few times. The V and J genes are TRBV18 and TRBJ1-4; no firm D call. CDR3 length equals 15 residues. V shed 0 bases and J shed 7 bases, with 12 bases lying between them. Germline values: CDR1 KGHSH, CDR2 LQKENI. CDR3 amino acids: CASSPPAGSGEKLFF. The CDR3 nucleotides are TGTGCCAGCTCACCACCGGCTGGGTCTGGTGAAAAACTGTTTTTT.

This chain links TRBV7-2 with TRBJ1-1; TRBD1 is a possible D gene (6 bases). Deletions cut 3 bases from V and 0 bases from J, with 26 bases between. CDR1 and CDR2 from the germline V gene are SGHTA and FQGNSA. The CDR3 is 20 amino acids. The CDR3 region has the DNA TGTGCCAGCAGCTTTAGGGCAGGGGCCGGAGAGTGGACCCTGAACACTGAAGCTTTCTTT. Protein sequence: CASSFRAGAGEWTLNTEAFF.

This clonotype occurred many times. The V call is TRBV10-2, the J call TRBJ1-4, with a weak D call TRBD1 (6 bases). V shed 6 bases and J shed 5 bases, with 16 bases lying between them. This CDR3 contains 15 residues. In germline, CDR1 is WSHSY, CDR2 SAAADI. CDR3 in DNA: TGCGCCAGCAGCGATACAGGGCATGGGAATGAAAAACTGTTTTTT. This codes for CASSDTGHGNEKLFF.

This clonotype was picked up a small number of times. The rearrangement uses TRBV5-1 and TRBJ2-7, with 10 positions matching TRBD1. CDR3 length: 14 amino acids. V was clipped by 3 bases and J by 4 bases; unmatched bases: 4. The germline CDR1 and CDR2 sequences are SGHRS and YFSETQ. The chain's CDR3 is CASSSGTGEYEQYF. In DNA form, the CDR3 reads TGCGCCAGCAGCTCGGGGACAGGGGAGTACGAGCAGTACTTC.

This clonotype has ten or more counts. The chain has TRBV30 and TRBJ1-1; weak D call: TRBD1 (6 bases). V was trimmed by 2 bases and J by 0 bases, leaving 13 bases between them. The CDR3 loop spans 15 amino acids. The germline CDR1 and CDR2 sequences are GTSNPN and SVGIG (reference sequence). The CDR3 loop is CAWSHPGDMNTEAFF. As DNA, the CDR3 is TGTGCCTGGAGTCACCCCGGGGACATGAACACTGAAGCTTTCTTT.

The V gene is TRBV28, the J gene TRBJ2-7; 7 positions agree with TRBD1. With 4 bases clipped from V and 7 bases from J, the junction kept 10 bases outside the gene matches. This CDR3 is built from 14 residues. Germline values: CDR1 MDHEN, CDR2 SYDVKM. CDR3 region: CASSSRRGLTEQYF. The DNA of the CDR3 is TGTGCCAGCAGTTCGCGAAGGGGGCTGACTGAGCAGTACTTC.

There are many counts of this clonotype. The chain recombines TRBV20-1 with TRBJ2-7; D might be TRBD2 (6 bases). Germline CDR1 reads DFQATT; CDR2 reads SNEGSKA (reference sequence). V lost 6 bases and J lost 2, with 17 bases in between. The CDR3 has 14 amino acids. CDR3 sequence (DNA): TGCAGTGCCCACGGAACTAGCAGTGCCTACGAGCAGTACTTC. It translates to CSAHGTSSAYEQYF.

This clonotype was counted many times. Written as DNA, the CDR3 is TGCGCCAGCAGCTTGGGGGCGCCAGCGACTGGGGCCAACGTCCTGACTTTC. Residues: CASSLGAPATGANVLTF. The chain links TRBV5-1 to TRBJ2-6; D unresolved. Trimming left V 0 bases short and J 2 bases short, with 12 bases between. This CDR3 has 17 amino acids. Germline CDR1 and CDR2: SGHRS and YFSETQ.

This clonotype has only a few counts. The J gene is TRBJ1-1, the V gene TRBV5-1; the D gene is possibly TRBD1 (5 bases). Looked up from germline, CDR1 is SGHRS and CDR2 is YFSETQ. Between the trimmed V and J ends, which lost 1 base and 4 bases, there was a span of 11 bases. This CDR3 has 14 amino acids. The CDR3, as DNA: TGCGCCAGCAGCTTGAGCCAGGGAAGCACTGAAGCTTTCTTT. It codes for CASSLSQGSTEAFF. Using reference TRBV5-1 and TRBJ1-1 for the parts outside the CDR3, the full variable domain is KAGVTQTPRYLIKTRGQQVTLSCSPISGHRSVSWYQQTPGQGLQFLFEYFSETQRNKGNFPGRFSGRQFSNSRSEMNVSTLELGDSALYLCASSLSQGSTEAFFGQGTRLTVV.

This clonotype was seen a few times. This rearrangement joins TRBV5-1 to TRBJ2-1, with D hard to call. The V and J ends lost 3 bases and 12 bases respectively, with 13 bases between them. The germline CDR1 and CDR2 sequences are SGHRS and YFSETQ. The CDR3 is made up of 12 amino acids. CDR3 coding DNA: TGCGCCAGCAGCTCCGACGGCAACCGGCAGTTCTTC. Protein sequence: CASSSDGNRQFF. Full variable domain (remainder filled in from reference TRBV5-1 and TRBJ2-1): KAGVTQTPRYLIKTRGQQVTLSCSPISGHRSVSWYQQTPGQGLQFLFEYFSETQRNKGNFPGRFSGRQFSNSRSEMNVSTLELGDSALYLCASSSDGNRQFFGPGTRLTVL.

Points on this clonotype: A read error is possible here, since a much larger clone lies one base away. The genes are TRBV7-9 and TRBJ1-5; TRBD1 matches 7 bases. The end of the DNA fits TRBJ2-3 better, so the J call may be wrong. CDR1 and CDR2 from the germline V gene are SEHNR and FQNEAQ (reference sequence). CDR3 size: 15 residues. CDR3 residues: CASSLGSGPGQPQYF. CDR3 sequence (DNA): TGTGCCAGCAGCTTAGGGTCTGGGCCGGGACAGCCCCAGTATTTT.

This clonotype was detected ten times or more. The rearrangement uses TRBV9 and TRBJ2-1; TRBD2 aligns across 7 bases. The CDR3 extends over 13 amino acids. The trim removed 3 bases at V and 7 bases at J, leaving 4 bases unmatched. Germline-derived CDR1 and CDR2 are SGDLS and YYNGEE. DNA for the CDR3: TGTGCCAGCAGCGCGGGACTACCTAATGAGCAGTTCTTC. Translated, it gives CASSAGLPNEQFF.

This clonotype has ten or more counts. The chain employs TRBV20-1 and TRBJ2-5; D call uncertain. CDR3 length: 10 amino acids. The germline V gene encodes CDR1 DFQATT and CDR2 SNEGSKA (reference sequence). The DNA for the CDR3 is TGCAGCAAATTAAAGAAGACCCAGTACTTC. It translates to CSKLKKTQYF.

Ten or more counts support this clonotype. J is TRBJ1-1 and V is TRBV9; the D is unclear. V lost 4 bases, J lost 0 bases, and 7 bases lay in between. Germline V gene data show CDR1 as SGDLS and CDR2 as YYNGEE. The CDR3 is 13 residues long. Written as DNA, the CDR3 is TGTGCCAGCAGCACCACAGTGAACACTGAAGCTTTCTTT. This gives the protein CASSTTVNTEAFF. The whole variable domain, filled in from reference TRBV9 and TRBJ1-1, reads DSGVTQTPKHLITATGQRVTLRCSPRSGDLSVYWYQQSLDQGLQFLIQYYNGEERAKGNILERFSAQQFPDLHSELNLSSLELGDSALYFCASSTTVNTEAFFGQGTRLTVV.

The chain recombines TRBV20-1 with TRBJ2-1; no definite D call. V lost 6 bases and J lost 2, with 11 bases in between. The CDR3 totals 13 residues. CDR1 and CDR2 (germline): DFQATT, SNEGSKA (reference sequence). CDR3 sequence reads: CSAVEFTYNEQFF. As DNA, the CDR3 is TGCAGTGCCGTAGAATTTACCTACAATGAGCAGTTCTTC.

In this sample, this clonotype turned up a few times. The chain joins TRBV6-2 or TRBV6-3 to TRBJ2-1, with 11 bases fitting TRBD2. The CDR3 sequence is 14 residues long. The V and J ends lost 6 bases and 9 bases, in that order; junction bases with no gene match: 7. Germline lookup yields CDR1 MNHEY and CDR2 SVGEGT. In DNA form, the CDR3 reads TGTGCCAGCAGAGAACTAGCGGGGGAGGTTGAGCAGTTCTTC. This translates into CASRELAGEVEQFF.

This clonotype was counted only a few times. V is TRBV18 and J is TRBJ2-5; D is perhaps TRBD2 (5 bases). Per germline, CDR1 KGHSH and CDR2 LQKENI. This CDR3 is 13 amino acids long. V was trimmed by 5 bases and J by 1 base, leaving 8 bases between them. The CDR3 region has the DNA TGTGCCAGCTCATCGGACTCCCAAGAGACCCAGTACTTC. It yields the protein CASSSDSQETQYF.

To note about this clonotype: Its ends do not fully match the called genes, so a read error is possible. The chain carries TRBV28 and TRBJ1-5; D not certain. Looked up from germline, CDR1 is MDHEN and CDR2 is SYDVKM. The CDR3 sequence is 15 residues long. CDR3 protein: CVSSRLYSANQPQHF. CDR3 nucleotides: TGTGTCAGCAGCCGTCTCTACAGCGCAAATCAGCCCCAGCATTTT.

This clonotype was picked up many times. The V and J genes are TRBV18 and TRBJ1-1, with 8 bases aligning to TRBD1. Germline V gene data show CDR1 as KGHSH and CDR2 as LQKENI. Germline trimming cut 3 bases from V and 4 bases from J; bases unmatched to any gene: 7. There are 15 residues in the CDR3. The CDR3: CASSPGQGRVTEAFF. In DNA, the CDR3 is TGTGCCAGCTCACCCGGACAGGGCCGGGTCACTGAAGCTTTCTTT.

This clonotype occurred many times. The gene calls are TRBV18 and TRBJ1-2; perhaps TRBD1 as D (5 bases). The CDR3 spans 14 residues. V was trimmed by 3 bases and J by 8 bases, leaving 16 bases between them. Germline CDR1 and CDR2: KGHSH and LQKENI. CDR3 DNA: TGTGCCAGCTCACCGGCGGGACTGCCTCGAGGCTACACCTTC. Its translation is CASSPAGLPRGYTF.

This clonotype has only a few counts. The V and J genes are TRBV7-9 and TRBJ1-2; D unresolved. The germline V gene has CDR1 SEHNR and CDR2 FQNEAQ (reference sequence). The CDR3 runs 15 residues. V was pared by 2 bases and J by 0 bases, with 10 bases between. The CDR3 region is CASSLLQFANYGYTF. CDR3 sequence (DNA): TGTGCCAGCAGCTTATTGCAGTTCGCTAACTATGGCTACACCTTC.